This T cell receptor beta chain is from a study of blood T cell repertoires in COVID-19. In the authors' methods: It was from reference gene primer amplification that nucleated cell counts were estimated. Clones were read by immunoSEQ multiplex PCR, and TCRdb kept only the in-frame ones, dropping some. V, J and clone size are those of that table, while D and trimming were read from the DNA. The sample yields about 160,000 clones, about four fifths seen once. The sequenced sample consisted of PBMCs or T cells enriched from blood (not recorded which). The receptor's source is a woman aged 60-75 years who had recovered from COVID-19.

In DNA form, the CDR3 reads TGTGCCAGCACCTTTAGCGGGGGGGCCCACGGTGAGCAGTTCTTC. Its translation is CASTFSGGAHGEQFF. This chain connects TRBV5-6 to TRBJ2-1; 11 bases line up with TRBD2. This CDR3 is built from 15 residues. V gave up 6 bases and J gave up 9 bases; unmatched junction bases: 11. Germline CDR1 SGHDT, CDR2 YYEEEE. The variable domain in full, completed from reference TRBV5-6 and TRBJ2-1, reads DAGVTQSPTHLIKTRGQQVTLRCSPKSGHDTVSWYQQALGQGPQFIFQYYEEEERQRGNFPDRFSGHQFPNYSSELNVNALLLGDSALYLCASTFSGGAHGEQFFGPGTRLTVL.